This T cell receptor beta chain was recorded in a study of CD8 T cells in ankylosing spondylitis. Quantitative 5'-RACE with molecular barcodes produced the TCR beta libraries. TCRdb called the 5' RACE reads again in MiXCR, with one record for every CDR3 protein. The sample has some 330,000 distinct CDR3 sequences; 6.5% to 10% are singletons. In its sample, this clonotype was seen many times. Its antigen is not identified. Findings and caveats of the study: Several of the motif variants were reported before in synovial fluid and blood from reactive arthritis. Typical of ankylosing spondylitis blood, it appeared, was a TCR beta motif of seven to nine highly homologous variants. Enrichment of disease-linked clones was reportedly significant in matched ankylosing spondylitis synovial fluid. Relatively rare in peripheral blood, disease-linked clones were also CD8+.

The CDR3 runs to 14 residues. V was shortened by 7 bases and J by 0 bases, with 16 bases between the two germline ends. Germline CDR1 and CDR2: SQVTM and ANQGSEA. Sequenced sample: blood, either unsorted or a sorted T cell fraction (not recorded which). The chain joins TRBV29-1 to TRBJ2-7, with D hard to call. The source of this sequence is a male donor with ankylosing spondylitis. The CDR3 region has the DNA TGCAGCGCTGACAAGGCAGGTGTCTCCTACGAGCAGTACTTC. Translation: CSADKAGVSYEQYF.